The 20 T cell receptor beta chains given below trace back to one sample, sequenced in a study of T cells in localized non-small cell lung cancer (TCRdb year 2020). Library generation was performed with the immunoSEQ multiplex PCR assay. TCRdb carries this immuneACCESS record with in-frame sequences only. Its versions omit some clonotypes, under half of them owing to an unresolved V gene in the studies checked, with the rest unexplained. The sample table shows around 3,100 clones, and approximately 17% are seen once. The top ten constitute around 18% of the sample. Material: lung tumor tissue, obtained before any cancer treatment. The receptors were sampled from a man aged 35 to 69 with stage I squamous cell lung carcinoma.

This clone has just a few counts. The CDR3 here is CASSAFGDRDNEQFF. CDR3 sequence (DNA): TGTGCCAGCAGCGCCTTTGGGGACAGAGACAATGAGCAGTTCTTC. The chain has TRBV9 and TRBJ2-1, with 7 bases identical to TRBD1. CDR1 is SGDLS, CDR2 YYNGEE, per germline. There are 15 residues in the CDR3. Trimming cost V 3 bases and J 5 bases; bases outside gene matches: 8.

This clone showed up just a few times. V usage is TRBV28 and J usage is TRBJ2-1, with a tentative D call TRBD2 (6 bases). Trimming took off 2 bases at V and 9 bases at J, with 11 bases between the two ends. Germline V CDR1 and CDR2: MDHEN, SYDVKM. CDR3 size: 13 residues. The CDR3 bases are TGTGCCAGCAGTTTACTAGCGCAGGGTGAGCAGTTCTTC. It specifies CASSLLAQGEQFF. Full variable domain (remainder filled in from reference TRBV28 and TRBJ2-1): DVKVTQSSRYLVKRTGEKVFLECVQDMDHENMFWYRQDPGLGLRLIYFSYDVKMKEKGDIPEGYSVSREKKERFSLILESASTNQTSMYLCASSLLAQGEQFFGPGTRLTVL.

This clone was detected only a few times. This CDR3 reads CASSLIADSNEKLFF. Written as DNA, the CDR3 is TGCGCCAGCAGCTTGATCGCAGATTCCAATGAAAAACTGTTTTTT. The chain links TRBV5-1 to TRBJ1-4; D unclear. The CDR3 has 15 residues. With 1 base removed from V and 5 bases from J, the gap between germline ends came to 12 bases. The germline V gene encodes CDR1 SGHRS and CDR2 YFSETQ.

Only a few counts were recorded for this clone. The rearrangement links TRBV14 to TRBJ2-7; D gene uncertain. This CDR3 is 11 amino acids long. CDR1 and CDR2 (germline): SGHDN, FVKESK. V shed 0 bases and J shed 3 bases, with 0 bases lying between them. The CDR3: CASSQDYEQYF. The CDR3 coding sequence is TGTGCCAGCAGCCAAGACTACGAGCAGTACTTC.

The V gene is TRBV19, the J gene TRBJ1-1; possibly TRBD1 for D (5 bases). V was shortened by 7 bases and J by 0 bases, with 12 bases between the two germline ends. Germline CDR1 LNHDA, CDR2 SQIVND (reference sequence). This CDR3 spans 14 amino acids. CDR3 nucleotides: TGTGCCAGTACCTCCGGGGCTTTGAACACTGAAGCTTTCTTT. Its protein product is CASTSGALNTEAFF.

This chain connects TRBV28 to TRBJ2-1; D possibly corresponds to TRBD1 (7 bases). CDR1 and CDR2 from the germline V gene are MDHEN and SYDVKM. V lost 2 bases and J 9 bases, leaving 17 bases between the germline ends. The length of the CDR3 is 15 residues. This CDR3 reads CASSLILAQGGEQFF. In nucleotides, the CDR3 is TGTGCCAGCAGTTTAATCCTAGCTCAGGGGGGTGAGCAGTTCTTC.

V gene TRBV11-3 combines with J gene TRBJ2-5; D is ambiguous. The germline CDR1 and CDR2 sequences are SGHNT and YENEEA. V was shortened by 5 bases and J by 6 bases, with 25 bases between the two germline ends. This CDR3 has 17 amino acids. CDR3 DNA sequence: TGTGCCAGCAGCCCCTACCCAGCCCGACGTTCCCCGCAGACCCAGTACTTC. As protein: CASSPYPARRSPQTQYF. The full variable domain, with the rest looked up from reference TRBV11-3 and TRBJ2-5, is EAGVVQSPRYKIIEKKQPVAFWCNPISGHNTLYWYLQNLGQGPELLIRYENEEAVDDSQLPKDRFSAERLKGVDSTLKIQPAELGDSAVYLCASSPYPARRSPQTQYFGPGTRLLVL.

This clone is labeled as medium-sized (0.01 to 0.1%). This chain joins TRBV9 and TRBJ1-3; no reliable D call. Germline lookup yields CDR1 SGDLS and CDR2 YYNGEE. The V end lost 0 bases, the J end lost 0 bases, and 13 bases lay between the germline ends. CDR3 length equals 17 residues. CDR3 protein: CASSVARQANSGNTIYF. In DNA form, the CDR3 reads TGTGCCAGCAGCGTAGCTCGGCAAGCTAACTCTGGAAACACCATATATTTT.

The chain links TRBV28 to TRBJ1-5; 8 bases are shared with TRBD1. With 5 bases clipped from V and 7 bases from J, the junction kept 7 bases outside the gene matches. This CDR3 has 14 residues. The V gene's germline CDR1 is MDHEN and CDR2 SYDVKM. The CDR3 region is CASSTGQGWQPQHF. The CDR3 DNA reads as TGTGCCAGCAGTACCGGACAGGGTTGGCAGCCCCAGCATTTT.

In its sample, this clone ranks as medium-sized. This rearrangement joins TRBV4-1 to TRBJ1-4; D is unresolved. The CDR3 loop spans 13 amino acids. The V end lost 6 bases, the J end lost 6 bases, and 11 bases lay between the germline ends. CDR1 and CDR2 (germline): MGHRA, YSYEKL. DNA for the CDR3: TGCGCCAGCAGGCGATTTTTCGATGAAAAACTGTTTTTT. Protein sequence: CASRRFFDEKLFF.

This chain uses TRBV6-1 with TRBJ1-1; unclear D gene. V was clipped by 1 base and J by 4 bases, with 16 bases between them. This CDR3 contains 16 residues. CDR1 and CDR2 (germline): MNHNS, SASEGT. The CDR3 DNA reads as TGTGCCAGCAGTGAAGTTATTCCGGGAGGTATCACTGAAGCTTTCTTT. This gives the protein CASSEVIPGGITEAFF.

This clone occurred a few times. This rearrangement joins TRBV9 to TRBJ1-3, with D tentatively TRBD1 (5 bases). The V and J ends lost 5 bases and 6 bases respectively, with 12 bases between them. The CDR3 contains 13 residues. Germline V gives CDR1 SGDLS, CDR2 YYNGEE. CDR3 region: CASSETGLNTIYF. Here the CDR3 DNA reads TGTGCCAGCAGTGAAACAGGTTTAAACACCATATATTTT.

This clone has only a few counts. The chain carries TRBV6-8 and TRBJ1-1; D unresolved. The germline V gene encodes CDR1 MNHGY and CDR2 SAAAGT. There are 12 residues in the CDR3. Trimming removed 6 bases at V and 11 bases at J, with 16 bases between. CDR3 coding DNA: TGTGCCAGCAGCCTCGGGGATAGTGGGGCTTTCTTT. Its protein product is CASSLGDSGAFF.

This clone turned up a few times. V gene TRBV19 combines with J gene TRBJ1-1, with a possible D match to TRBD1 (5 bases). CDR3 length: 16 amino acids. Per the germline V gene, CDR1 is LNHDA and CDR2 is SQIVND (reference sequence). V was cut by 4 bases and J by 6 bases, with 21 bases left in between. The CDR3 region is CASSRGQGTPSAEAFF. The DNA of the CDR3 is TGTGCCAGTAGTAGGGGTCAAGGGACCCCCAGTGCTGAAGCTTTCTTT.

The V gene is TRBV29-1, the J gene TRBJ2-3, with D tentatively TRBD1 or TRBD2 (5 bases each). CDR1 and CDR2 from the germline V gene are SQVTM and ANQGSEA. The ends were cut back, 6 bases at V and 2 bases at J, with 12 bases in the middle. The CDR3 spans 13 residues. The CDR3 is CSVPGPITDTQYF. In nucleotides, the CDR3 is TGCAGCGTCCCGGGGCCGATCACAGATACGCAGTATTTT.

With regard to this clone: The junction does not match germline at one end; this may be a read error. This rearrangement joins TRBV18 to TRBJ1-4, with D maybe TRBD1 (5 bases). This CDR3 has 18 residues. Germline V CDR1 and CDR2: KGHSH, LQKENI. CDR3 DNA sequence: TGTGCCAGCTCATCACCAGGGAGGGGCCGTTGGACTAATGAAAAACTGTTTTTT. Translated: CASSSPGRGRWTNEKLFF.

V usage is TRBV6-8 and J usage is TRBJ2-2; 9 positions match TRBD2. The CDR3 is 15 residues long. V was clipped by 6 bases and J by 5 bases; unmatched bases: 7. The V gene's germline CDR1 is MNHGY and CDR2 SAAAGT. The CDR3 is CASRSGGSITGELFF. The DNA for the CDR3 is TGTGCCAGCAGGAGCGGGGGGTCCATAACCGGGGAGCTGTTTTTT.

This clone has more than one count but fewer than ten. J is TRBJ2-1 and V is TRBV6-8; 11 bases are shared with TRBD1. CDR3 length: 15 amino acids. CDR1 is MNHGY and CDR2 is SAAAGT in the germline V gene. The V segment lost 2 bases and the J segment 4 bases; nucleotides outside the gene matches: 1. The CDR3 region is CASSYGQGAYNEQFF. Written as DNA, the CDR3 is TGTGCCAGCAGTTACGGACAGGGGGCATACAATGAGCAGTTCTTC.

The CDR3 here is CASSNWTGWDGEKLFF. DNA of the CDR3: TGTGCCAGCAGCAACTGGACGGGTTGGGACGGTGAAAAACTGTTTTTT. The V call is TRBV11-3, the J call TRBJ1-4, with D tentatively TRBD1 (5 bases). The CDR3 extends over 16 amino acids. The V gene lost 5 bases and the J gene lost 7 bases, with 20 bases spanning the gap. Germline CDR1 and CDR2: SGHNT and YENEEA. The full variable domain, rest sourced from reference TRBV11-3 and TRBJ1-4, is EAGVVQSPRYKIIEKKQPVAFWCNPISGHNTLYWYLQNLGQGPELLIRYENEEAVDDSQLPKDRFSAERLKGVDSTLKIQPAELGDSAVYLCASSNWTGWDGEKLFFGSGTQLSVL.

The chain has TRBV15 and TRBJ1-5; D not certain. CDR1 and CDR2 from the germline V gene are LNHNV and YYDKDF (reference sequence). Trimming removed 0 bases from V and 4 bases from J, with 7 bases in between. This CDR3 is built from 14 residues. In DNA form, the CDR3 reads TGTGCCACCAGCAGAGATGTGGTTAATCAGCCCCAGCATTTT. Translating gives CATSRDVVNQPQHF.